This T cell receptor beta chain was identified during a study of metastatic and nonmetastatic thyroid tumors. About the study: Repertoires from blood and tumor or nodule tissue of malignant and benign thyroid patients were compared.

Original processing notes: The study took CDR3 differences across clinicopathological groups and made a distant-metastasis classifier for papillary thyroid cancer from them. TCRdb re-called clones via MiXCR from the PCR reads. In this record, the V and J calls reflect TCRdb's handling and not the investigators' own analysis. The repertoire includes about 24,000 clones, 19% of them detected once, and 4.6% sits in the top ten. Treatment of any kind had been given to no patient before thyroid surgery. This clone is deemed medium-sized. Additional DNA sequences in this sample encode the identical CDR3. The clonotype originates from a male donor with papillary thyroid cancer or a benign thyroid nodule (not recorded which). Some clones in this sample may be carry-over from other donors' samples. Sequenced sample: blood.

CDR3 in amino acids: CAISWGQAYEQYF. In DNA, the CDR3 is TGTGCCATCAGCTGGGGACAGGCCTACGAGCAGTACTTC. The rearrangement uses TRBV10-3 and TRBJ2-7; TRBD1 aligns across 8 bases. The ends lost 6 bases at V and 2 bases at J; junction bases unmatched: 3. The CDR3 is made up of 13 amino acids. The V gene's germline CDR1 is ENHRY and CDR2 SYGVKD.